The clone carrying this T cell receptor (beta chain) was seen a single time. Its cognate antigen is unknown. The germline V and J ends were trimmed by 5 bases and 2 bases, with 14 bases remaining between them. Germline lookup yields CDR1 SGHDN and CDR2 FVKESK. The CDR3 covers 15 residues. This sample is drawn from a study of cytomegalovirus exposure and HLA in healthy donors. For the study at large: As an earlier analysis found, around 190 million T cells yielded about 120 million unique TCR beta sequences. Among the roughly 400 genotyped donors, 70% to 85% were placed in the Caucasian-associated ancestry cluster. Study observations and caveats: Most TCRs appeared rarely, but some public TCRs recurred in many donors. The authors reported that TCR beta sequences could predict HLA-A and HLA-B alleles. These predictions were accurate for most subjects in the first cohort.

Both 60 Vbeta primers and 13 Jbeta primers went into the PCR. Sequenced by immunoSEQ multiplex PCR; TCRdb stores in-frame clones only, minus some. The table records about 240,000 clones, about 86% of them present only once. The sequence was collected from a woman aged 55-69 years in good health and CMV-seropositive. The rearrangement joins TRBV14 to TRBJ2-3; maybe TRBD2 (5 bases). The sequencing input was PBMCs. CDR3 amino acids: CASSTWGDSTDTQYF. CDR3 nucleotides: TGTGCCAGCAGCACGTGGGGAGACTCCACAGATACGCAGTATTTT. The complete variable domain, with remaining parts taken from reference TRBV14 and TRBJ2-3, reads EAGVTQFPSHSVIEKGQTVTLRCDPISGHDNLYWYRRVMGKEIKFLLHFVKESKQDESGMPNNRFLAERTGGTYSTLKVQPAELEDSGVYFCASSTWGDSTDTQYFGPGTRLTVL.